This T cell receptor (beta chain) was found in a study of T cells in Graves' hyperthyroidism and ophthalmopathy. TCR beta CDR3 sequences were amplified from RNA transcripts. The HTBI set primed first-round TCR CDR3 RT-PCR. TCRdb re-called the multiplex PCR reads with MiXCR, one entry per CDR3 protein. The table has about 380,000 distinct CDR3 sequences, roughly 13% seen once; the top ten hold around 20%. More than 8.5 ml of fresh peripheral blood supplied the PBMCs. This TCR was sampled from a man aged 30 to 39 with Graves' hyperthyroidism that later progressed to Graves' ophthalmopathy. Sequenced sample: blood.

DNA for the CDR3: TGCGCCAGCAGCCAAGTTGCCGGGACACAAGGGCAGCCCCAGCATTTT. Translated, it gives CASSQVAGTQGQPQHF. The chain uses TRBV4-1 and TRBJ1-5, with D possibly matching TRBD1 (6 bases). The CDR3 runs 16 residues. Germline CDR1 MGHRA, CDR2 YSYEKL. V gave up 1 base and J gave up 7 bases, with 17 bases separating them.